This TCR beta chain was sequenced during a study of T cell repertoires in cytomegalovirus infection. TCRdb reanalysed the reads using MiXCR and keeps one entry per CDR3 protein. The table records around 58,000 distinct CDR3 sequences, roughly a fifth of them present only once. There are 17 residues in the CDR3. V lost 6 bases and J lost 0; bases outside the gene matches: 8. Of note for this clonotype: Its antigen remains unidentified.

Sequencing was performed on CD8+ T cells from cultured PBMCs, taken from culture after CMV antigen stimulation. The sequence derives from a human donor in good health (CMV status not recorded). Some clones in this sample may be carry-over from other donors' samples. This chain uses TRBV12-3 or TRBV12-4 with TRBJ1-3; the match to TRBD1 covers 10 bases. The CDR3 reads CASRRGQGLSSGNTIYF. In DNA form, the CDR3 reads TGTGCCAGCAGGCGGGGACAGGGGCTAAGCTCTGGAAACACCATATATTTT.